The 27 T cell receptor beta chains reported below all come from one sample, sequenced in a study of blood T cell repertoires in COVID-19. Libraries were prepared by immunoSEQ multiplex PCR; TCRdb keeps only in-frame clonotypes and omits some of them. In the table there are 150,000 to 200,000 clones, 80% to 90% of which are singletons. The sequencing sample was made of peripheral blood. The source is a man over 45 with active or convalescent COVID-19.

The chain combines TRBV19 with TRBJ2-3; 12 nucleotides agree with TRBD2. V lost 7 bases to trimming and J lost 2 bases; unmatched junction nucleotides: 4. In germline, CDR1 is LNHDA, CDR2 SQIVND (reference sequence). The CDR3 covers 15 residues. DNA for the CDR3: TGTGCCAGTAATCCTAGCGGGGGGGCCACAGATACGCAGTATTTT. It specifies CASNPSGGATDTQYF.

The gene calls are TRBV16 and TRBJ2-5; TRBD2 is a possible D gene (6 bases). The V end lost 4 bases, the J end lost 0 bases, and 6 bases lay between the germline ends. CDR3 size: 13 residues. Germline V gene lookup returns CDR1 KGHSY and CDR2 FQNENV. The CDR3 DNA reads as TGTGCCAGCAGCCGGGACTACCAAGAGACCCAGTACTTC. It yields the protein CASSRDYQETQYF.

This chain links TRBV2 with TRBJ1-4; D is perhaps TRBD1 (5 bases). With 8 bases removed from V and 0 bases from J, the gap between germline ends came to 13 bases. Per germline, CDR1 SNHLY and CDR2 FYNNEI. This CDR3 has 15 amino acids. CDR3 in DNA: TGTGCCAGCGGCCCTCGACAGTCAACTAATGAAAAACTGTTTTTT. This codes for CASGPRQSTNEKLFF.

The chain is built from TRBV6-5 and TRBJ1-1; the D is unclear. CDR1 is MNHEY and CDR2 is SVGAGI in the germline V gene. CDR3 length: 13 residues. The germline V and J ends were trimmed by 6 bases and 4 bases, with 12 bases remaining between them. CDR3 in DNA: TGTGCCAGCAGCCCCACCCGAGGCACTGAAGCTTTCTTT. It encodes CASSPTRGTEAFF.

The chain employs TRBV5-4 and TRBJ2-7, with TRBD1 matching over 7 bases. V gave up 3 bases and J gave up 6 bases; unmatched junction bases: 9. The CDR3 is made up of 14 amino acids. The germline V gene encodes CDR1 SGHNT and CDR2 YYREEE (reference sequence). CDR3 DNA sequence: TGTGCCAGCAGCTCGGACGCGACAGGGTCCGAGCAGTACTTC. Translated, it gives CASSSDATGSEQYF.

This clone showed up just once. At the DNA level, this CDR3 is encoded by other sequences in the same sample as well. The V call is TRBV12-3 or TRBV12-4, the J call TRBJ1-5; D unclear. The CDR3 length is 13 residues. V was pared by 3 bases and J by 0 bases, with 3 bases between. As DNA, the CDR3 is TGTGCCAGCAGTTTTAGTAGCAATCAGCCCCAGCATTTT. Protein product: CASSFSSNQPQHF.

V is TRBV7-2 and J is TRBJ2-5; 7 bases agree with TRBD2. The V gene's germline CDR1 is SGHTA and CDR2 FQGNSA. This CDR3 has 13 residues. V shed 8 bases and J 5 bases; nucleotides not matched to a gene: 8. The CDR3 protein is CASERGSWETQYF. The CDR3 nucleotides read TGTGCCAGCGAGCGGGGCTCGTGGGAGACCCAGTACTTC.

This clone came up once. V and J are TRBV21-1 and TRBJ1-3; TRBD1, the table's D call, lacks a check against the DNA. TRBV21-1 is a listed pseudogene. CDR3 length equals 16 residues. CDR3 DNA: TGTGCCAGCAGCAAAACACAGGGAGTAACGGGAAACACCATATATTTT. This gives the protein CASSKTQGVTGNTIYF.

The rearrangement joins TRBV19 to TRBJ1-5; TRBD1 might be the D (5 bases). The CDR3 consists of 16 residues. Germline V gives CDR1 LNHDA, CDR2 SQIVND (reference sequence). Trimming took 1 base from V and 1 from J, leaving 11 bases between them. In DNA form, the CDR3 reads TGTGCCAGTAGTATAGTCCAGGGTAAAAGCAATCAGCCCCAGCATTTT. It translates to CASSIVQGKSNQPQHF.

The genes are TRBV11-1 and TRBJ2-7; D may be TRBD1 (5 bases). The CDR3 is 14 residues long. V dropped 0 bases and J dropped 3 bases, with 9 bases sitting between them. Germline CDR1 is SGHAT and CDR2 is FQDESV (reference sequence). CDR3: CASSLALQDYEQYF. The CDR3 DNA reads as TGTGCCAGCAGCTTAGCGCTACAGGACTACGAGCAGTACTTC.

The chain combines TRBV19 with TRBJ1-2; maybe TRBD1 (6 bases). V was cut by 3 bases and J by 4 bases, with 18 bases left in between. Germline V lookup: CDR1 LNHDA, CDR2 SQIVND (reference sequence). This CDR3 comprises 16 residues. CDR3 residues: CASSIQNRAFGYGYTF. CDR3 coding DNA: TGTGCCAGTAGTATCCAAAACAGGGCTTTCGGCTATGGCTACACCTTC.

This clone came up once. This chain links TRBV5-1 with TRBJ2-3; the match to TRBD1 covers 7 bases. The CDR3 has 18 residues. V was pared by 4 bases and J by 0 bases, with 14 bases of the junction left unmatched. Germline V CDR1 and CDR2: SGHRS, YFSETQ. The CDR3 DNA is TGCGCCAGCAGCCTTACAGGGACAGTCCACCTTAGCACAGATACGCAGTATTTT. This sequence encodes CASSLTGTVHLSTDTQYF.

V gene TRBV6-6 combines with J gene TRBJ1-2; D gene uncertain. This CDR3 has 13 residues. The V end was cut by 6 bases, the J end by 4 bases, with 12 bases between. The germline V gene encodes CDR1 MNHNY and CDR2 SVGAGI (reference sequence). The CDR3 coding sequence is TGTGCCAGCAGCCGTGACAAACTCTATGGCTACACCTTC. This translates into CASSRDKLYGYTF.

This clone was seen a single time. The chain is built from TRBV6-6 and TRBJ1-6; 8 bases fit TRBD1. CDR1 and CDR2 (germline): MNHNY, SVGAGI (reference sequence). V was clipped by 7 bases and J by 6 bases; unmatched bases: 2. The CDR3 is made up of 13 amino acids. This chain's CDR3 is CASTRGLNSPLHF. As DNA, the CDR3 is TGTGCCAGCACCAGGGGGCTTAATTCACCCCTCCACTTT.

The chain joins TRBV2 to TRBJ2-7; D perhaps matches TRBD2 (6 bases). This CDR3 region has 14 residues. Per the germline V gene, CDR1 is SNHLY and CDR2 is FYNNEI. The germline V and J ends were trimmed by 6 bases and 3 bases, with 15 bases remaining between them. The CDR3 sequence is CASSPWRGGYEQYF. The CDR3 coding sequence is TGTGCCAGCAGCCCTTGGAGGGGTGGCTACGAGCAGTACTTC.

The rearrangement joins TRBV3-1 (or the pseudogene TRBV3-2) to TRBJ1-4; D is possibly TRBD1 (6 bases). Germline lookup yields CDR1 LGHDT and CDR2 YNNKEL (reference sequence). Trimming pared 6 bases from V and 3 bases from J, leaving 11 bases between. The CDR3 extends over 14 amino acids. In nucleotides, the CDR3 is TGTGCCAGCAGACCAGGGGCGGCTAATGAAAAACTGTTTTTT. Translating gives CASRPGAANEKLFF.

The J gene is TRBJ1-2, the V gene TRBV10-2, with D uncertain. Trimming took 3 bases from V and 8 from J, leaving 13 bases between them. The V gene's germline CDR1 is WSHSY and CDR2 SAAADI. This CDR3 has 13 residues. CDR3 nucleotide sequence: TGCGCCAGCAGTGATAATGGCCTCATCGGCTACACCTTC. Translation gives CASSDNGLIGYTF.

About this clone: The sample has other DNA sequences that encode this CDR3 too. The gene calls are TRBV5-1 and TRBJ2-3, with 8 bases identical to TRBD1. Unmatched junction bases numbered 4, after V lost 4 bases and J lost 3 bases. Germline V gene lookup returns CDR1 SGHRS and CDR2 YFSETQ. The CDR3 has 14 residues. The DNA of the CDR3 is TGCGCCAGCAGCCCCGGACAGGGAACAGATACGCAGTATTTT. It encodes CASSPGQGTDTQYF.

This clone was recorded once. The chain combines TRBV11-2 with TRBJ2-7, with 7 bases matching TRBD2. V gave up 3 bases and J gave up 6 bases; unmatched junction bases: 8. The CDR3 spans 14 residues. Germline CDR1 is SGHAT and CDR2 is FQNNGV. The CDR3 bases are TGTGCCAGCAGCTTCTTCAGCGGGATGGGCGAGCAGTACTTC. Encoded protein: CASSFFSGMGEQYF.

This rearrangement joins TRBV6-5 to TRBJ1-2, with D perhaps TRBD1 (5 bases). This CDR3 comprises 14 residues. Germline CDR1 reads MNHEY; CDR2 reads SVGAGI. V shed 3 bases and J shed 7 bases, with 15 bases lying between them. CDR3 DNA: TGTGCCAGCAGTTATATCAGAGGGAGGGGTGGCTACACCTTC. Amino acid sequence: CASSYIRGRGGYTF.

The chain carries TRBV14 and TRBJ2-3; the D gene is possibly TRBD2 (6 bases). The CDR3 totals 17 residues. Trimming stripped 8 bases from V and 0 bases from J, with 21 bases between. CDR1 and CDR2 (germline): SGHDN, FVKESK. The CDR3: CASGTSGTFTSTDTQYF. CDR3 nucleotides: TGTGCCAGCGGCACTTCAGGGACTTTTACTAGCACAGATACGCAGTATTTT.

The chain is built from TRBV7-2 and TRBJ2-7, with 7 bases that match TRBD2. From germline, CDR1 is SGHTA and CDR2 FQGNSA. Trimming cost V 1 base and J 3 bases; bases outside gene matches: 3. The CDR3 contains 14 residues. CDR3 residues: CASSLEPSGYEQYF. CDR3 DNA: TGTGCCAGCAGCTTAGAGCCTAGCGGCTACGAGCAGTACTTC.

The gene calls are TRBV15 and TRBJ1-1, with no clear D. The CDR3 spans 12 residues. V lost 4 bases, J lost 1 base, and 4 bases lay in between. CDR1 is LNHNV, CDR2 YYDKDF, per germline (reference sequence). CDR3 protein: CATSIRNTEAFF. The CDR3 DNA reads TGTGCCACCAGCATCAGGAACACTGAAGCTTTCTTT.

The chain carries TRBV7-9 and TRBJ2-7; 8 bases fit TRBD2. With 3 bases clipped from V and 6 bases from J, the junction kept 7 bases outside the gene matches. The CDR3 is 14 amino acids. Looked up from germline, CDR1 is SEHNR and CDR2 is FQNEAQ (reference sequence). CDR3 DNA sequence: TGTGCCAGCAGCTTCACCCCGGGGGGGCGCGAGCAGTACTTC. It specifies CASSFTPGGREQYF.

The gene calls are TRBV14 and TRBJ2-3; D is ambiguous. The CDR3 is 15 residues long. Germline CDR1 SGHDN, CDR2 FVKESK. V lost 1 base and J lost 2, with 10 bases in between. CDR3 loop: CASSQGPVYTDTQYF. The CDR3 nucleotides read TGTGCCAGCAGCCAAGGTCCGGTCTACACAGATACGCAGTATTTT.

The chain links TRBV5-5 to TRBJ2-7; 10 bases agree with TRBD1. The CDR3 consists of 15 residues. The trim removed 5 bases at V and 0 bases at J, leaving 5 bases unmatched. CDR1 and CDR2 from the germline V gene are SGHKS and YYEKEE (reference sequence). Written as DNA, the CDR3 is TGTGCCAGCAGGGGGGGACAGGGGAGCTCCTACGAGCAGTACTTC. It specifies CASRGGQGSSYEQYF.

This chain uses TRBV12-5 with TRBJ1-6, with 11 bases matching TRBD1. The V and J ends lost 0 bases and 7 bases, in that order; junction bases with no gene match: 11. The germline gives CDR1 LGHNT, CDR2 FRNRAP. The CDR3 is 19 residues long. The CDR3 DNA sequence: TGTGCTAGTGGTTTGGTATTAAAGGGGACAGGGGGAGAAAATTCACCCCTCCACTTT. Its translation: CASGLVLKGTGGENSPLHF.